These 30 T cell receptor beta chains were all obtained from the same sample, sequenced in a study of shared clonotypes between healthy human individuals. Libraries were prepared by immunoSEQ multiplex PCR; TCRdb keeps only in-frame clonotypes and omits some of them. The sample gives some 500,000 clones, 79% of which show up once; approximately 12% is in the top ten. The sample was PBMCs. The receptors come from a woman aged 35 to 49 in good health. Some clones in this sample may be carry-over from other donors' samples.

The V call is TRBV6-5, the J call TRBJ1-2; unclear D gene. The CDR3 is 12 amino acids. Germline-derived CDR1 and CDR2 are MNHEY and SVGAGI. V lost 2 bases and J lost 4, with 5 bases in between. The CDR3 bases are TGTGCCAGCAGTTACGACCGCTATGGCTACACCTTC. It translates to CASSYDRYGYTF.

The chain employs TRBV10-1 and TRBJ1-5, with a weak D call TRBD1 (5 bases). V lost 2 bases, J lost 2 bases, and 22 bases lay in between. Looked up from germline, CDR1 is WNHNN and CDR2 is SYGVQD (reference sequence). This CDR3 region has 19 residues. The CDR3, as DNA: TGCGCCAGCAGTGAGCCTGGCAATCGGGGGAGGAGCTGCAATCAGCCCCAGCATTTT. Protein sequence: CASSEPGNRGRSCNQPQHF.

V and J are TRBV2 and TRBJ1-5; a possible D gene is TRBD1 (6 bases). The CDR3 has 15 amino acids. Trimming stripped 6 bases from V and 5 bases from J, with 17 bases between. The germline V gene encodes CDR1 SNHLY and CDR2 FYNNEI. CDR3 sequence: CASRLENRVDQPQHF. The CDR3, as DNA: TGTGCCAGCAGATTGGAAAACAGGGTTGATCAGCCCCAGCATTTT. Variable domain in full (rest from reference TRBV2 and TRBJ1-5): EPEVTQTPSHQVTQMGQEVILRCVPISNHLYFYWYRQILGQKVEFLVSFYNNEISEKSEIFDDQFSVERPDGSNFTLKIRSTKLEDSAMYFCASRLENRVDQPQHFGDGTRLSIL.

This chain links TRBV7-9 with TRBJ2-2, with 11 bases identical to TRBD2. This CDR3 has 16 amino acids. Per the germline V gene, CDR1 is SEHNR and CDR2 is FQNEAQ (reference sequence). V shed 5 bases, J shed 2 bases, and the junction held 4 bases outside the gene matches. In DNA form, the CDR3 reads TGTGCCAGCAGCCCGGGACTAGCGGAAAACACCGGGGAGCTGTTTTTT. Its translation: CASSPGLAENTGELFF.

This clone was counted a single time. CDR3 amino acids: CASSFRRQEYYGYTF. The CDR3 DNA is TGTGCCAGCAGCTTTAGGCGTCAGGAGTACTATGGCTACACCTTC. The V gene is TRBV5-6, the J gene TRBJ1-2; D is unresolved. The CDR3 runs 15 residues. Germline V lookup: CDR1 SGHDT, CDR2 YYEEEE. Trimming removed 2 bases at V and 3 bases at J, with 14 bases between.

The CDR3 DNA reads as TGTGCCAGCAGCCTAGCGGGAGGGAACATAAATGACAATGAGCAGTTCTTC. As protein: CASSLAGGNINDNEQFF. The rearrangement uses TRBV9 and TRBJ2-1; 12 bases are shared with TRBD2. The CDR3 loop spans 17 amino acids. J gave up 5 bases and V 4 bases, and 10 bases lay outside the gene matches. Germline lookup yields CDR1 SGDLS and CDR2 YYNGEE. Supplemented by reference TRBV9 and TRBJ2-1, the full variable domain reads DSGVTQTPKHLITATGQRVTLRCSPRSGDLSVYWYQQSLDQGLQFLIQYYNGEERAKGNILERFSAQQFPDLHSELNLSSLELGDSALYFCASSLAGGNINDNEQFFGPGTRLTVL.

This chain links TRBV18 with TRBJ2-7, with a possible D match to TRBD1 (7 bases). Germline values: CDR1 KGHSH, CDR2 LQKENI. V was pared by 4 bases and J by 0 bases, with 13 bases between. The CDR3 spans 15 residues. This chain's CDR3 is CASSQPGDSSYEQYF. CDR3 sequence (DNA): TGTGCCAGCTCACAGCCGGGGGACAGCTCCTACGAGCAGTACTTC. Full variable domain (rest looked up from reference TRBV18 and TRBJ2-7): NAGVMQNPRHLVRRRGQEARLRCSPMKGHSHVYWYRQLPEEGLKFMVYLQKENIIDESGMPKERFSAEFPKEGPSILRIQQVVRGDSAAYFCASSQPGDSSYEQYFGPGTRLTVT.

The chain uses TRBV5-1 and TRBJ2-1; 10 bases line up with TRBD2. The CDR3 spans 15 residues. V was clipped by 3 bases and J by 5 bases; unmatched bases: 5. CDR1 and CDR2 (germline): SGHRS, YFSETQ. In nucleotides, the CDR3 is TGCGCCAGCAGCTCTACTAGCGGGACCGACAATGAGCAGTTCTTC. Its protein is CASSSTSGTDNEQFF.

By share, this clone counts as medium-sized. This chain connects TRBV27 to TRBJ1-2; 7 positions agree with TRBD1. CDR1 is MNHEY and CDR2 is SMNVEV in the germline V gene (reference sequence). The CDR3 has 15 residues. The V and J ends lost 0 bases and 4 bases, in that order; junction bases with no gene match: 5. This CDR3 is CASSLSQGVGYGYTF. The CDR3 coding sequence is TGTGCCAGCAGTTTATCGCAGGGGGTGGGCTATGGCTACACCTTC.

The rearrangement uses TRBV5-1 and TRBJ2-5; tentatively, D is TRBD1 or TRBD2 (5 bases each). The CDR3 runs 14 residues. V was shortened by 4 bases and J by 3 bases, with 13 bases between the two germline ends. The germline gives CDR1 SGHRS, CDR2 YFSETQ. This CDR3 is CASSPGAGEETQYF. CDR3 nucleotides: TGCGCCAGCAGCCCCGGGGCTGGGGAAGAGACCCAGTACTTC. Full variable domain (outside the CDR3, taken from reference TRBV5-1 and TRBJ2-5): KAGVTQTPRYLIKTRGQQVTLSCSPISGHRSVSWYQQTPGQGLQFLFEYFSETQRNKGNFPGRFSGRQFSNSRSEMNVSTLELGDSALYLCASSPGAGEETQYFGPGTRLLVL.

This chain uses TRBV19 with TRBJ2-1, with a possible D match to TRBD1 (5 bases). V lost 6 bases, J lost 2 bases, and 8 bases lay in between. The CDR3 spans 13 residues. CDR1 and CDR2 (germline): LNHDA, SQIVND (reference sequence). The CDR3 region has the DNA TGTGCCAGTAGGGACACCACCTACAATGAGCAGTTCTTC. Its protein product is CASRDTTYNEQFF. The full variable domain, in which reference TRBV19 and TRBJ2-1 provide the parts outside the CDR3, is DGGITQSPKYLFRKEGQNVTLSCEQNLNHDAMYWYRQDPGQGLRLIYYSQIVNDFQKGDIAEGYSVSREKKESFPLTVTSAQKNPTAFYLCASRDTTYNEQFFGPGTRLTVL.

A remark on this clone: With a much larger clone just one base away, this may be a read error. This CDR3 reads CASSFTTSGEETQYF. CDR3 nucleotide sequence: TGTGCCAGCAGCTTCACGACTAGCGGGGAAGAGACCCAGTACTTC. The V call is TRBV7-6, the J call TRBJ2-5, with 11 nucleotides matching TRBD2. From germline, CDR1 is SGHVS and CDR2 FNYEAQ. The CDR3 extends over 15 amino acids. Trimming at V came to 3 bases and at J to 3 bases, leaving 3 bases not matched to a gene.

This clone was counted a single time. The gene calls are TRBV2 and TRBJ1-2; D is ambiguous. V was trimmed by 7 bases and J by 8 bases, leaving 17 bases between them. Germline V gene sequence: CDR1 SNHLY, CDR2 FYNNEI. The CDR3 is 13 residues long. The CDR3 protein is CASKGQPSGGYTF. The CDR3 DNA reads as TGTGCCAGCAAAGGCCAGCCCTCGGGGGGCTACACCTTC.

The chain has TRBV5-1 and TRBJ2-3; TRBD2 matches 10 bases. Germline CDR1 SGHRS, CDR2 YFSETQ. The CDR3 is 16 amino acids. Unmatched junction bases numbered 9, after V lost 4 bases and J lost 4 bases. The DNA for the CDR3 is TGCGCCAGCAGCGGGGGAGCGGGAGGGCCAGCAGATACGCAGTATTTT. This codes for CASSGGAGGPADTQYF. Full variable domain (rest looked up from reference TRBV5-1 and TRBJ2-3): KAGVTQTPRYLIKTRGQQVTLSCSPISGHRSVSWYQQTPGQGLQFLFEYFSETQRNKGNFPGRFSGRQFSNSRSEMNVSTLELGDSALYLCASSGGAGGPADTQYFGPGTRLTVL.

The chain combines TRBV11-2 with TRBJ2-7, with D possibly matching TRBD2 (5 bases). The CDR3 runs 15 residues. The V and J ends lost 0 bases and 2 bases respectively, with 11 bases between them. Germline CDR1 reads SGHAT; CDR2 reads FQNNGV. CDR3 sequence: CASSLEFGLAYEQYF. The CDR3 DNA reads TGTGCCAGCAGCTTAGAGTTCGGACTGGCCTACGAGCAGTACTTC.

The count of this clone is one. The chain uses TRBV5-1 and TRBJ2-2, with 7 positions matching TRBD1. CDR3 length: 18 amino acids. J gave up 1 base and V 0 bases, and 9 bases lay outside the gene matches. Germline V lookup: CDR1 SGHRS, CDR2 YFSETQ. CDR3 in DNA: TGCGCCAGCAGCTTGGCCCAGGGGGTGGCTTTGAACACCGGGGAGCTGTTTTTT. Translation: CASSLAQGVALNTGELFF.

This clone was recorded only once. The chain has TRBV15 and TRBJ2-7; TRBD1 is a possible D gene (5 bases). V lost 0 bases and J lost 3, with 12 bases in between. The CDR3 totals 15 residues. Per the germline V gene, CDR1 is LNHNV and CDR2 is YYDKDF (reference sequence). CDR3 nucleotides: TGTGCCACCAGCAGAGAGTTACAGGCAAGCTACGAGCAGTACTTC. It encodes CATSRELQASYEQYF.

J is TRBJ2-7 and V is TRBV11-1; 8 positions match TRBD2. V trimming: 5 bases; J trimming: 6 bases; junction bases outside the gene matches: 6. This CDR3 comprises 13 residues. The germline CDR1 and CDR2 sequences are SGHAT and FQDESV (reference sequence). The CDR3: CASSGAGGVEQYF. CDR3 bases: TGTGCCAGCAGCGGCGCGGGAGGAGTCGAGCAGTACTTC.

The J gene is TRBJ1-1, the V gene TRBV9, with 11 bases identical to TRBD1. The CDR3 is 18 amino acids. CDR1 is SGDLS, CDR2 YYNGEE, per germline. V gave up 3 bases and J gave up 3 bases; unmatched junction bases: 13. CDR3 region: CASSAPDRGLVVDTEAFF. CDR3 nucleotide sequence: TGTGCCAGCAGCGCTCCGGACAGGGGGCTAGTAGTAGACACTGAAGCTTTCTTT.

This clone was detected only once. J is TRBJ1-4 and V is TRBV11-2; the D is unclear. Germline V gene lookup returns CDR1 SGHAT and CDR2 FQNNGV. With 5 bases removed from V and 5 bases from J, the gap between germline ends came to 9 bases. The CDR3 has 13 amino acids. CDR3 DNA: TGTGCCAGCAGCCGAAGGGTCAATGAAAAACTGTTTTTT. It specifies CASSRRVNEKLFF.

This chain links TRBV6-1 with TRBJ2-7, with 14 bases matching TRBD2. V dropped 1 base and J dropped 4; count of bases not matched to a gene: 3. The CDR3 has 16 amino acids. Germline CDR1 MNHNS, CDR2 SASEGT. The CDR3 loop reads CASSEGGLAGVYEQYF. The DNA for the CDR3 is TGTGCCAGCAGTGAAGGGGGACTAGCGGGAGTATACGAGCAGTACTTC.

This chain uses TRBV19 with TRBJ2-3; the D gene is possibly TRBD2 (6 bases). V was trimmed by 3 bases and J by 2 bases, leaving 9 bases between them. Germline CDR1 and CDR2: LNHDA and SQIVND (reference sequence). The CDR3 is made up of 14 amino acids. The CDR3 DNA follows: TGTGCCAGTAGTATGGCGGGATACACAGATACGCAGTATTTT. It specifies CASSMAGYTDTQYF.

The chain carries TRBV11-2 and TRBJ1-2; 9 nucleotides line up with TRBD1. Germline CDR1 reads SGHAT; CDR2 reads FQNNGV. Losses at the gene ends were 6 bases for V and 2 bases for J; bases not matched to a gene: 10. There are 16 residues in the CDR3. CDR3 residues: CASRRPGQGGNYGYTF. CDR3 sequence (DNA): TGTGCCAGCAGGCGACCGGGACAGGGCGGAAACTATGGCTACACCTTC.

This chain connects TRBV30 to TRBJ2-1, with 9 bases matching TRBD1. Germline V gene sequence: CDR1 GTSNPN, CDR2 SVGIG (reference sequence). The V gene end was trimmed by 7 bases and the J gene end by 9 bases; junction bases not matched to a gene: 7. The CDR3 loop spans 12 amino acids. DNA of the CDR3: TGTGCCTTGTTGACAGGGGGGTTTGAGCAGTTCTTC. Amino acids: CALLTGGFEQFF.

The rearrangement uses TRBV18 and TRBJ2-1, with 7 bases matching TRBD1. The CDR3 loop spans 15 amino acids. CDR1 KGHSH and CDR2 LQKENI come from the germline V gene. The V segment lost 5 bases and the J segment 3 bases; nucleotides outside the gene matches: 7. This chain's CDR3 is CASSDPGQSYNEQFF. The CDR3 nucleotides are TGTGCCAGCTCAGACCCGGGACAGAGCTACAATGAGCAGTTCTTC.

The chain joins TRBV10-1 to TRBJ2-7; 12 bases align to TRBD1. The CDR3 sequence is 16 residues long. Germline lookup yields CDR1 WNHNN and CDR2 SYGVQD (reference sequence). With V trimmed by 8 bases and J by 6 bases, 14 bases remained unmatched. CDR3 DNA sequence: TGCGCCAGCCGCAGGGACGCGGGGACAGGGGGCTTCGAGCAGTACTTC. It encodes CASRRDAGTGGFEQYF.

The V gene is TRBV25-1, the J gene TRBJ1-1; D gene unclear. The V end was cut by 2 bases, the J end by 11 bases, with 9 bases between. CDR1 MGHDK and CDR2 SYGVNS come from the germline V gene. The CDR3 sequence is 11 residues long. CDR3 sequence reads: CASSEGRRAFF. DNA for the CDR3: TGTGCCAGCAGTGAAGGGAGGAGGGCTTTCTTT.

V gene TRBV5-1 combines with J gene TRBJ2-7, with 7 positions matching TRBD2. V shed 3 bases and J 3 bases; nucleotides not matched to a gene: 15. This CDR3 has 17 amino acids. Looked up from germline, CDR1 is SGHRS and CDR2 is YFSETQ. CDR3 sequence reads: CASSYGAGGSSDYEQYF. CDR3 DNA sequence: TGCGCCAGCAGCTATGGGGCCGGCGGGAGTTCGGACTACGAGCAGTACTTC.

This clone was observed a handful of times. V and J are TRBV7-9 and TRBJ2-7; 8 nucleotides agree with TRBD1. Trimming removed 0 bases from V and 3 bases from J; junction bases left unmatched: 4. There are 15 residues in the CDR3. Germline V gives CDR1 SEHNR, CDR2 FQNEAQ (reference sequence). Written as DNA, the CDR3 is TGTGCCAGCAGCTTAGCGCTCGGGACAGGCTACGAGCAGTACTTC. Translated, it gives CASSLALGTGYEQYF.

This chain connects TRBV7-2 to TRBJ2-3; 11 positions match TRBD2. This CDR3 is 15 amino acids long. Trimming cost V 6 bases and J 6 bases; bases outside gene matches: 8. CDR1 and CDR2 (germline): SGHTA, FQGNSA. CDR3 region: CASRPPGLAEDTQYF. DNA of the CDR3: TGTGCCAGCAGACCTCCGGGACTAGCGGAGGATACGCAGTATTTT.